These 12 T cell receptor beta chains share one sample of origin, sequenced in a study of circulating tumor DNA in untreated peripheral T-cell lymphoma. Sequenced by immunoSEQ multiplex PCR; TCRdb stores in-frame clones only, minus some. The data contain under 600 clones, approximately 77% of them singletons. Sequencing used cell-free DNA from blood serum. All receptors derive from a human donor with peripheral T-cell lymphoma.

V usage is TRBV5-1 and J usage is TRBJ2-3; D is uncertain. CDR3 length: 14 residues. The germline gives CDR1 SGHRS, CDR2 YFSETQ. The V end lost 1 base, the J end lost 4 bases, and 10 bases lay between the germline ends. DNA for the CDR3: TGCGCCAGCAGCTTGTCCGAAAACTCAGATACGCAGTATTTT. Its protein product is CASSLSENSDTQYF. The full variable domain, completed using reference TRBV5-1 and TRBJ2-3, is KAGVTQTPRYLIKTRGQQVTLSCSPISGHRSVSWYQQTPGQGLQFLFEYFSETQRNKGNFPGRFSGRQFSNSRSEMNVSTLELGDSALYLCASSLSENSDTQYFGPGTRLTVL.

V is TRBV6-5 and J is TRBJ1-2; D remains ambiguous. Germline V gene lookup returns CDR1 MNHEY and CDR2 SVGAGI. The CDR3 length is 11 residues. V gave up 2 bases and J gave up 8 bases, with 6 bases separating them. DNA of the CDR3: TGTGCCAGCAGTTACCTCGGGGGCTACACCTTC. Its protein is CASSYLGGYTF.

The chain recombines TRBV5-1 with TRBJ2-3; no reliable D call. The CDR3 covers 13 residues. The germline V and J ends were trimmed by 4 bases and 4 bases, with 10 bases remaining between them. Per germline, CDR1 SGHRS and CDR2 YFSETQ. The CDR3 DNA reads as TGCGCCAGCAGCGGTTCGGTGGCAGATACGCAGTATTTT. Its protein product is CASSGSVADTQYF. Using reference TRBV5-1 and TRBJ2-3 for the parts outside the CDR3, the full variable domain is KAGVTQTPRYLIKTRGQQVTLSCSPISGHRSVSWYQQTPGQGLQFLFEYFSETQRNKGNFPGRFSGRQFSNSRSEMNVSTLELGDSALYLCASSGSVADTQYFGPGTRLTVL.

Here the CDR3 reads CASSEWSTMNTEAFF. The CDR3 DNA is TGCGCCAGCAGTGAGTGGTCCACAATGAACACTGAAGCTTTCTTT. This rearrangement joins TRBV10-2 to TRBJ1-1, with D unclear. The CDR3 is 15 amino acids. Between the trimmed V and J ends, which lost 1 base and 0 bases, there was a span of 9 bases. The germline V gene encodes CDR1 WSHSY and CDR2 SAAADI.

V and J are TRBV6-6 and TRBJ2-2; D might be TRBD2 (6 bases). Trimming removed 11 bases at V and 2 bases at J, with 18 bases between. This CDR3 region has 15 residues. CDR1 is MNHNY and CDR2 is SVGAGI in the germline V gene (reference sequence). The CDR3, as DNA: TGTGCCGGTCAGCTCGGGGGATCTAACACCGGGGAGCTGTTTTTT. Translated, it gives CAGQLGGSNTGELFF.

The chain combines TRBV2 with TRBJ1-4; D is uncertain. The V gene lost 4 bases and the J gene lost 8 bases, with 11 bases spanning the gap. CDR3 size: 13 residues. CDR1 SNHLY and CDR2 FYNNEI come from the germline V gene. This CDR3 is CASSGQGWEKLFF. DNA of the CDR3: TGTGCCAGCAGTGGACAAGGTTGGGAAAAACTGTTTTTT.

In its sample, this clone was seen a few times. This chain uses TRBV5-1 with TRBJ1-2; D is unclear. Germline loops: CDR1 SGHRS, CDR2 YFSETQ. The CDR3 sequence is 14 residues long. V lost 3 bases to trimming and J lost 3 bases, with 12 bases between them. The CDR3 DNA reads TGCGCCAGCAGCTGGGGTCGACGTGACTATGGCTACACCTTC. Residues: CASSWGRRDYGYTF.

This rearrangement joins TRBV5-4 to TRBJ1-1; no reliable D call. Germline V lookup: CDR1 SGHNT, CDR2 YYREEE (reference sequence). CDR3 length: 12 residues. V lost 3 bases to trimming and J lost 1 base, with 4 bases between them. CDR3 amino acids: CASSWSNTEAFF. The CDR3 DNA follows: TGTGCCAGCAGCTGGTCGAACACTGAAGCTTTCTTT.

This chain connects TRBV4-3 to TRBJ1-3; TRBD1 might be the D (6 bases). V gave up 3 bases and J gave up 2 bases, with 17 bases separating them. The germline V gene encodes CDR1 LGHNA and CDR2 YSLEER. The CDR3 is made up of 17 amino acids. CDR3 loop: CASSQRQGGRAGNTIYF. For the CDR3, the DNA is TGCGCCAGCAGCCAGCGACAAGGGGGTCGAGCTGGAAACACCATATATTTT.

This clone was seen once. This chain connects TRBV6-5 to TRBJ2-5; D remains unclear. Germline V lookup: CDR1 MNHEY, CDR2 SVGAGI. Trimming took 0 bases from V and 9 from J, leaving 17 bases between them. CDR3 length: 15 amino acids. The CDR3 region has the DNA TGTGCCAGCAGTTACTCGATCGAGCCTCCCCCGGCCCAGTACTTC. Protein sequence: CASSYSIEPPPAQYF.

This clone appeared a single time. This rearrangement joins TRBV9 to TRBJ1-6; D is undetermined. CDR1 and CDR2 from the germline V gene are SGDLS and YYNGEE. This CDR3 has 13 amino acids. V gave up 3 bases and J gave up 10 bases, with 11 bases separating them. The CDR3 DNA reads as TGTGCCAGCAGCGGGGGTACGGTCTCACCCCTCCACTTT. Translated: CASSGGTVSPLHF.

The genes are TRBV20-1 and TRBJ1-4, with D possibly TRBD1 on 5 matching bases. Between the trimmed V and J ends, which lost 6 bases and 10 bases, there was a span of 12 bases. The CDR3 covers 11 residues. Germline V gene sequence: CDR1 DFQATT, CDR2 SNEGSKA (reference sequence). In DNA, the CDR3 is TGCAGTGCGGGGGTGTCGGGAAAACTGTTTTTT. Protein product: CSAGVSGKLFF.